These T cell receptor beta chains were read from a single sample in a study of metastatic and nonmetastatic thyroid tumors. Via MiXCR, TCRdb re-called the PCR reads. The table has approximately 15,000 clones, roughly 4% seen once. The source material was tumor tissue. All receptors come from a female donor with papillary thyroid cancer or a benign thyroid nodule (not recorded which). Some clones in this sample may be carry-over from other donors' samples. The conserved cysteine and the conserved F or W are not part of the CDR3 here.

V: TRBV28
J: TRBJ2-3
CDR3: ASRRLDTQY

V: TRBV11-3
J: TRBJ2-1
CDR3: ASSLGLSGQGNNEQF

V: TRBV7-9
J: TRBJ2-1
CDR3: ASSLAWGGRSSYNEQF

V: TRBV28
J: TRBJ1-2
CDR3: ASLRGNRGYT

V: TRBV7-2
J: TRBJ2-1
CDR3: ASSLVASSYNEQF

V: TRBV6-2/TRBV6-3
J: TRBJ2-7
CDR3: ASSGRTSGSYEQY

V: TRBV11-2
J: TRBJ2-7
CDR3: ASSGGMYEQY

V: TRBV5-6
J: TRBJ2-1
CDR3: ASSLGIHEQF

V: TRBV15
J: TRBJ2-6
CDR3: ATSREDRAGANVLT

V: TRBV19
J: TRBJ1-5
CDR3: ASTGIGNQPQH

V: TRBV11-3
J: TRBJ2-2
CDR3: ASSLFSANTGELF

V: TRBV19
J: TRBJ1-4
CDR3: ASSPGAREKLF

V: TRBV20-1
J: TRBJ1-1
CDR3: SANLRGGQGEAF

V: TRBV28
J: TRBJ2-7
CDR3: ASSSSGTIEQY

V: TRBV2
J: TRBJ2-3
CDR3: ASSTRADTQY

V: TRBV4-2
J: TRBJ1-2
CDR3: ASSQDIEQGRSYT

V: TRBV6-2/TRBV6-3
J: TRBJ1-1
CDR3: ASSSTLNTEAF

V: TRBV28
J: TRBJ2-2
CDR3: ASSFATANTGELF

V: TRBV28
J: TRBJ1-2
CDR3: ASGQGGGYT

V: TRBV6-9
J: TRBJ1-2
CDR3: ASSYSVGTGYGYT

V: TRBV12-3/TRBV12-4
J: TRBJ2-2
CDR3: ASSFWTGAINTGELF

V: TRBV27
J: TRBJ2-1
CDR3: ASSFSVTLEGRQF

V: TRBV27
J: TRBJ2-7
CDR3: ASRSGQDQAYEQY

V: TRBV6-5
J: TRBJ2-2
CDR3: ASSLGDRVNTGELF

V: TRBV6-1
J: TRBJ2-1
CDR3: ASSEAASGNDEQF

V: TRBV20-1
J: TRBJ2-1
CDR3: SARYRRDEQF

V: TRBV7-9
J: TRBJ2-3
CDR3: ASSLVLAADTQY

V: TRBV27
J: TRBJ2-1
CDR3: ASSTSSGSSYNEQF

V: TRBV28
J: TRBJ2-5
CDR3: ASSFVETAKETQY

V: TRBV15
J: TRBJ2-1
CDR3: ATSRDEFEQF

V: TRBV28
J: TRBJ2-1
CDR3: ASSPPGTYEQF

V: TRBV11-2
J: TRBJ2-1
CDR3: ASSRFSSYNEQF

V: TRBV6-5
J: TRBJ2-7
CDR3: ASSYSILGVGSYEQY

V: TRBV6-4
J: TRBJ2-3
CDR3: ASSDGGSTDTQY

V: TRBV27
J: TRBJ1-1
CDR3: ASSLGLEAF

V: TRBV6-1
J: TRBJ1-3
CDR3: ASRRSPSGGGGNTIY

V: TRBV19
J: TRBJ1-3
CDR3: ASTPDPTRGNTIY

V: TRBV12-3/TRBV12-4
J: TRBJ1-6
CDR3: ASSFRRGTAPLH

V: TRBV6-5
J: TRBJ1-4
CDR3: ASSYAGTGIEKLF

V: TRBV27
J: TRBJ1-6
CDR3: ASRPLLGSSSPLH

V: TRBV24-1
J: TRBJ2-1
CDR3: ATSDSQLDHNEQF

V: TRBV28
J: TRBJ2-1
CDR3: ASSSSGSDSYNEQF

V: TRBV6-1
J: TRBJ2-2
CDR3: ASSFGPNTGELF

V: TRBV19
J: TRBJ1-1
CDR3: ASSVYRGRDTEAF

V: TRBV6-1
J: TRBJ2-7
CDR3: ASSSGTGLYEQY

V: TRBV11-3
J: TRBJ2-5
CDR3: ASSLDPGIETQY

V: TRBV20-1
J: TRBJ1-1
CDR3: SATTVQTEAF

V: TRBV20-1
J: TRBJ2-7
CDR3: SARGTLAGGIEQY

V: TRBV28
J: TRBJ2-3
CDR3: AIRDGSSDTQY

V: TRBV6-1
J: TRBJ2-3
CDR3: ASSELGSADTQY

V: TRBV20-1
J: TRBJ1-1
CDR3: SVRVFIWGLSNTEAF

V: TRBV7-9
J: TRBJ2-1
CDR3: ASSPRFSSYNEQF